These 20 T cell receptor beta chains came from one sample sequenced in a study of cytotoxic CD8 clonotypes in ibrutinib-treated CLL. Profiling relied on immunoSEQ multiplex PCR, and the TCRdb table lists in-frame clones only, not all of them. The data show fewer than 25,000 clones, 75% seen once. Sequencing was performed on PBMCs, taken before ibrutinib treatment. Receptors were obtained from a human donor with chronic lymphocytic leukemia.

The rearrangement uses TRBV9 and TRBJ2-2; TRBD1 might be the D (6 bases). The ends were cut back, 0 bases at V and 4 bases at J, with 10 bases in the middle. The CDR3 totals 15 residues. Germline CDR1 is SGDLS and CDR2 is YYNGEE. Here the CDR3 DNA reads TGTGCCAGCAGCGTAGTAGGGGGAAGCACCGGGGAGCTGTTTTTT. Translating it yields CASSVVGGSTGELFF.

CDR3 coding DNA: TGTGCCAGCAGCCCCCAGGGGGCGGACTATGGCTACACCTTC. Its translation is CASSPQGADYGYTF. This chain joins TRBV7-3 and TRBJ1-2, with 8 positions matching TRBD1. Germline values: CDR1 SGHTA, CDR2 FQGTGA. This CDR3 is 14 amino acids long. The V segment lost 5 bases and the J segment 3 bases; nucleotides outside the gene matches: 5.

The genes are TRBV27 and TRBJ2-6, with D hard to call. This CDR3 is 18 amino acids long. Trimming took 4 bases from V and 5 from J, leaving 21 bases between them. From germline, CDR1 is MNHEY and CDR2 SMNVEV (reference sequence). The CDR3 protein is CASSSAYWLQSRANVLTF. In DNA, the CDR3 is TGTGCCAGCAGTTCAGCATACTGGCTACAAAGTCGGGCCAACGTCCTGACTTTC.

CDR3 in DNA: TGTGCCAGCAGCTTAGGACTAGCGGGAGGCCACAATGAGCAGTTCTTC. This codes for CASSLGLAGGHNEQFF. The J gene is TRBJ2-1, the V gene TRBV7-2; 13 bases are shared with TRBD2. CDR3 length: 16 amino acids. The V gene end was trimmed by 1 base and the J gene end by 5 bases; junction bases not matched to a gene: 2. Germline V gene data show CDR1 as SGHTA and CDR2 as FQGNSA.

The chain is built from TRBV28 and TRBJ2-1; D may match TRBD1 or TRBD2 (5 bases each). CDR1 and CDR2 from the germline V gene are MDHEN and SYDVKM. The CDR3 spans 15 residues. V was trimmed by 4 bases and J by 0 bases, leaving 10 bases between them. CDR3 DNA sequence: TGTGCCAGCAGTTGGGACGGTAACTCCTACAATGAGCAGTTCTTC. It specifies CASSWDGNSYNEQFF.

The chain links TRBV6-5 to TRBJ2-3; D not resolved. Germline-derived CDR1 and CDR2 are MNHEY and SVGAGI. Trimming took 3 bases from V and 4 from J, leaving 11 bases between them. CDR3 length: 14 amino acids. Here the CDR3 reads CASSYSLNSDTQYF. Here the CDR3 DNA reads TGTGCCAGCAGTTATTCCCTTAACTCAGATACGCAGTATTTT.

The CDR3 coding sequence is TGTGCCAGCTCAGACCGCAGAGATACGCAGTATTTT. It is translated as CASSDRRDTQYF. J is TRBJ2-3 and V is TRBV18; D remains unclear. Trimming shortened V by 5 bases and J by 5 bases, and 8 bases separated the two germline ends. This CDR3 region has 12 residues. Germline V gene data show CDR1 as KGHSH and CDR2 as LQKENI.

This chain connects TRBV19 to TRBJ2-4, with D unresolved. Trimming took off 9 bases at V and 0 bases at J, with 15 bases between the two ends. The CDR3 is 15 residues long. From germline, CDR1 is LNHDA and CDR2 SQIVND (reference sequence). CDR3 region: CASASHDLAKNIQYF. The CDR3 bases are TGTGCCAGCGCCTCTCATGATCTAGCCAAAAACATTCAGTACTTC.

The chain combines TRBV27 with TRBJ1-2; unclear D gene. With 3 bases removed from V and 0 bases from J, the gap between germline ends came to 8 bases. Per the germline V gene, CDR1 is MNHEY and CDR2 is SMNVEV (reference sequence). The CDR3 totals 14 residues. CDR3 in DNA: TGTGCCAGCAGTTTCGCAGTCCCTAACTATGGCTACACCTTC. It yields the protein CASSFAVPNYGYTF.

V usage is TRBV2 and J usage is TRBJ1-5; D call uncertain. The V and J ends lost 6 bases and 0 bases respectively, with 9 bases between them. The CDR3 length is 14 residues. Germline CDR1 is SNHLY and CDR2 is FYNNEI. The CDR3 protein is CASSPDGSNQPQHF. Here the CDR3 DNA reads TGTGCCAGCAGCCCTGACGGTAGCAATCAGCCCCAGCATTTT.

The chain joins TRBV6-5 to TRBJ2-2; TRBD2 is a possible D gene (7 bases). V lost 4 bases and J lost 5, with 11 bases in between. Germline loops: CDR1 MNHEY, CDR2 SVGAGI. The CDR3 runs to 14 residues. In DNA form, the CDR3 reads TGTGCCAGCAGTTTACAGGGAGGGACCGGGGAGCTGTTTTTT. This codes for CASSLQGGTGELFF.

The CDR3 spells CASSLKAYEQYF. DNA of the CDR3: TGTGCCAGCAGCTTAAAAGCTTACGAGCAGTACTTC. The chain is built from TRBV7-2 and TRBJ2-7; D not resolved. The CDR3 consists of 12 residues. Trimming stripped 2 bases from V and 4 bases from J, with 6 bases between. Germline CDR1 and CDR2: SGHTA and FQGNSA.

The chain couples TRBV9 to TRBJ2-3; possibly TRBD2 for D (7 bases). V shed 6 bases and J shed 2 bases, with 16 bases lying between them. CDR1 is SGDLS and CDR2 is YYNGEE in the germline V gene. The CDR3 is 15 residues long. The DNA for the CDR3 is TGTGCCAGCACCCGACAGGCGGGAGTCACAGATACGCAGTATTTT. Translating gives CASTRQAGVTDTQYF.

The V and J genes are TRBV15 and TRBJ2-6; unclear D gene. Per germline, CDR1 LNHNV and CDR2 YYDKDF (reference sequence). Trimming pared 0 bases from V and 0 bases from J, leaving 12 bases between. The CDR3 is made up of 18 amino acids. CDR3 DNA: TGTGCCACCAGCAGAGATCGGGCAGGATCCTCTGGGGCCAACGTCCTGACTTTC. This sequence encodes CATSRDRAGSSGANVLTF. The full variable domain, with the rest looked up from reference TRBV15 and TRBJ2-6, is DAMVIQNPRYQVTQFGKPVTLSCSQTLNHNVMYWYQQKSSQAPKLLFHYYDKDFNNEADTPDNFQSRRPNTSFCFLDIRSPGLGDTAMYLCATSRDRAGSSGANVLTFGAGSRLTVL.

The J gene is TRBJ1-5, the V gene TRBV6-1, with 8 nucleotides matching TRBD1. The germline CDR1 and CDR2 sequences are MNHNS and SASEGT. The length of the CDR3 is 17 residues. V was pared by 4 bases and J by 0 bases, with 8 bases of the junction left unmatched. The CDR3 protein is CASSASSGTGSNQPQHF. For the CDR3, the DNA is TGTGCCAGCAGTGCGTCATCCGGGACAGGTAGCAATCAGCCCCAGCATTTT.

This clone was seen only once. This chain's CDR3 is CASSQNGLAGGPDTQYF. The CDR3 region has the DNA TGCGCCAGCAGCCAGAACGGACTAGCGGGGGGGCCAGATACGCAGTATTTT. This rearrangement joins TRBV4-1 to TRBJ2-3; 15 bases fit TRBD2. Germline assignment: CDR1 MGHRA and CDR2 YSYEKL. V shed 3 bases and J 4 bases; nucleotides not matched to a gene: 5. The length of the CDR3 is 17 residues.

This chain uses TRBV4-3 with TRBJ2-7; D may be TRBD2 (5 bases). Trimming removed 0 bases at V and 7 bases at J, with 13 bases between. Germline V gene lookup returns CDR1 LGHNA and CDR2 YSLEER. The CDR3 loop spans 14 amino acids. In DNA form, the CDR3 reads TGCGCCAGCAGCCAAGATTCTTTGACGGGGGAGCAGTACTTC. It translates to CASSQDSLTGEQYF.

The V gene is TRBV5-4, the J gene TRBJ2-3; unclear D gene. CDR1 and CDR2 (germline): SGHNT, YYREEE (reference sequence). The CDR3 sequence is 15 residues long. V was cut by 4 bases and J by 1 base, with 13 bases left in between. CDR3 sequence reads: CASSRILPGTDTQYF. The DNA of the CDR3 is TGTGCCAGCAGCCGGATCCTACCAGGCACAGATACGCAGTATTTT. The full variable domain, in which reference TRBV5-4 and TRBJ2-3 provide the parts outside the CDR3, is ETGVTQSPTHLIKTRGQQVTLRCSSQSGHNTVSWYQQALGQGPQFIFQYYREEENGRGNFPPRFSGLQFPNYSSELNVNALELDDSALYLCASSRILPGTDTQYFGPGTRLTVL.

This chain uses TRBV5-1 with TRBJ1-1; no reliable D call. V lost 1 base and J lost 2, with 9 bases in between. The CDR3 spans 14 residues. Germline CDR1 SGHRS, CDR2 YFSETQ. The CDR3 DNA sequence: TGCGCCAGCAGCTTGTCAGGATCCAACACTGAAGCTTTCTTT. Amino acid sequence: CASSLSGSNTEAFF.

This clone came up a few times. This CDR3 is CSADRANGYTF. The CDR3 region has the DNA TGCAGCGCCGACAGGGCTAATGGCTACACCTTC. The V gene is TRBV29-1, the J gene TRBJ1-2; 7 bases agree with TRBD1. After removal of 7 bases from V and 6 bases from J, the junction contained 5 bases not matched to a gene. This CDR3 comprises 11 residues. The germline gives CDR1 SQVTM, CDR2 ANQGSEA. Based on the CDR3 plus reference TRBV29-1 and TRBJ1-2, the full variable domain is SAVISQKPSRDICQRGTSLTIQCQVDSQVTMMFWYRQQPGQSLTLIATANQGSEATYESGFVIDKFPISRPNLTFSTLTVSNMSPEDSSIYLCSADRANGYTFGSGTRLTVV.